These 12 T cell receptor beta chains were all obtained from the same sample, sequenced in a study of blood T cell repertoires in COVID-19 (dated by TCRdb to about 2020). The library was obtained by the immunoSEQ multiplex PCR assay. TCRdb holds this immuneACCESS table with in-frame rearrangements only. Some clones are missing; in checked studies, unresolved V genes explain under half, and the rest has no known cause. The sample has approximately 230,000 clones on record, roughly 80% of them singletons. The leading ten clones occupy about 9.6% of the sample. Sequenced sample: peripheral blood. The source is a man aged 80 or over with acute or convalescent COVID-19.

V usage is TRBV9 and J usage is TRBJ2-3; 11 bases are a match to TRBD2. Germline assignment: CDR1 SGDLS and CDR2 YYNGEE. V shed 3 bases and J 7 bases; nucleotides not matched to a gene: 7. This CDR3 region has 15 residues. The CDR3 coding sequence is TGTGCCAGCAGCGAGTCCGGGACTAGCGGCAATACGCAGTATTTT. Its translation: CASSESGTSGNTQYF.

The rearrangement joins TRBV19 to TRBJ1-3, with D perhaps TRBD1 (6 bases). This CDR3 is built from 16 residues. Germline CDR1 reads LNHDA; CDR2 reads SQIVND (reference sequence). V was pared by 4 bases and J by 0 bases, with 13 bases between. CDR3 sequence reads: CASSRARTASGNTIYF. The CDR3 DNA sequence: TGTGCCAGTAGTAGGGCCAGGACAGCCTCTGGAAACACCATATATTTT.

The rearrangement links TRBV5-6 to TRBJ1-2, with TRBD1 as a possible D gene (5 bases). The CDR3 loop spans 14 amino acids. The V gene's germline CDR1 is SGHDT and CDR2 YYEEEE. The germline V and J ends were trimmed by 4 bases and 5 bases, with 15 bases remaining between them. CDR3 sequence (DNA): TGTGCCAGCAGCGTCATCGGGGGGAGATATGGCTACACCTTC. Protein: CASSVIGGRYGYTF.

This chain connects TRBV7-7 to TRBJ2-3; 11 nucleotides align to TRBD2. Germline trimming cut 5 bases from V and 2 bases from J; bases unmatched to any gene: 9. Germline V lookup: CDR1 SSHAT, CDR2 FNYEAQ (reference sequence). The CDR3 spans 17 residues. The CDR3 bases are TGTGCCAGCAGCCTAGGGGTTAGCGGGAGGGCCACAGATACGCAGTATTTT. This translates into CASSLGVSGRATDTQYF. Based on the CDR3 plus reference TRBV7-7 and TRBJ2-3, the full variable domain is GAGVSQSPRYKVTKRGQDVTLRCDPISSHATLYWYQQALGQGPEFLTYFNYEAQPDKSGLPSDRFSAERPEGSISTLTIQRTEQRDSAMYRCASSLGVSGRATDTQYFGPGTRLTVL.

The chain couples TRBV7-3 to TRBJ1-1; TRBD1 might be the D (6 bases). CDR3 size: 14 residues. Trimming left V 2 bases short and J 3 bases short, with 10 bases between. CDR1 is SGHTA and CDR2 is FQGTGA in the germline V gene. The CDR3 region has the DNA TGTGCCAGCAGCTTATTAGGGGGGGACACTGAAGCTTTCTTT. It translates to CASSLLGGDTEAFF.

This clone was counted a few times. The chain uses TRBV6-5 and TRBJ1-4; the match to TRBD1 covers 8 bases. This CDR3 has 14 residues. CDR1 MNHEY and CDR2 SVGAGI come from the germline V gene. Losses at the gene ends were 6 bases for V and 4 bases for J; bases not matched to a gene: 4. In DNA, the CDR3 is TGTGCCAGCAGGGCGGGACAGGTTAATGAAAAACTGTTTTTT. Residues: CASRAGQVNEKLFF.

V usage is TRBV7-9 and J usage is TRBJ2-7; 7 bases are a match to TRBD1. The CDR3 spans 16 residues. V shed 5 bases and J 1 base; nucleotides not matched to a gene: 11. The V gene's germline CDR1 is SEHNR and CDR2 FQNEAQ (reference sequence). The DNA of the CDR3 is TGTGCCAGCAGCCGTCCTGACAGGGAAGTGTCCTACGAGCAGTACTTC. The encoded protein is CASSRPDREVSYEQYF.

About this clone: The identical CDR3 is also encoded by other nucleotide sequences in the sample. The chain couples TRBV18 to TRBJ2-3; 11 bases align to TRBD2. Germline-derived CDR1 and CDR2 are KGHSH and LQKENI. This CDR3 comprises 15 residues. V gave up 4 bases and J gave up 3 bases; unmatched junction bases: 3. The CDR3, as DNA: TGTGCCAGCTCACTTACTAGCGGGAGTACAGATACGCAGTATTTT. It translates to CASSLTSGSTDTQYF.

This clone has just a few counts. The CDR3 spells CASSPPAGDTKYF. The DNA for the CDR3 is TGTGCCAGCAGCCCCCCGGCAGGGGACACGAAGTACTTC. The rearrangement uses TRBV3-1 (or the pseudogene TRBV3-2) and TRBJ2-7; D might be TRBD1 (6 bases). The CDR3 is 13 amino acids. Germline V gene data show CDR1 as LGHDT and CDR2 as YNNKEL (reference sequence). V lost 4 bases and J 11 bases, leaving 18 bases between the germline ends.

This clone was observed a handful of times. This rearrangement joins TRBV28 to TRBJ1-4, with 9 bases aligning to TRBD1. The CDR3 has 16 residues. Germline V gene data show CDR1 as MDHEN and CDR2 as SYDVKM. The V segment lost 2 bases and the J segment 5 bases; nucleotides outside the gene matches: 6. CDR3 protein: CASSLITGQGNEKLFF. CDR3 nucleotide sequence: TGTGCCAGCAGTTTAATTACGGGACAGGGCAATGAAAAACTGTTTTTT.

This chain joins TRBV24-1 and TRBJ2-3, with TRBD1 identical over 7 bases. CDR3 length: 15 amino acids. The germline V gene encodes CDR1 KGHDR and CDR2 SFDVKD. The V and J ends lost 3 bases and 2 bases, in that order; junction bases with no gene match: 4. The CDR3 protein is CATSDATGATDTQYF. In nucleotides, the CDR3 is TGTGCCACCAGTGATGCAACAGGGGCCACAGATACGCAGTATTTT.

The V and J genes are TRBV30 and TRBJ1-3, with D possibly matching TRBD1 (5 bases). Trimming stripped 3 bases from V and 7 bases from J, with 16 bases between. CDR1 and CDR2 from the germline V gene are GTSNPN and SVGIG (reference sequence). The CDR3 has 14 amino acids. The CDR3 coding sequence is TGTGCCTGGAGGCAACCGGGGGGGTGGAACACCATATATTTT. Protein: CAWRQPGGWNTIYF.